Each of the 10 T cell receptor beta chains below was sequenced from the same sample in a study of blood T cell repertoires in COVID-19. Some clones are missing from TCRdb's copy, which holds only in-frame ones; the method was immunoSEQ multiplex PCR. The table shows roughly 30,000 clones, with about 85% occurring only once. The specimen sequenced was peripheral blood. These TCRs come from a human donor in a cohort sampled during active COVID-19.

The V and J genes are TRBV7-2 and TRBJ2-1, with unresolved D. The germline CDR1 and CDR2 sequences are SGHTA and FQGNSA. The V gene lost 1 base and the J gene lost 5 bases, with 6 bases spanning the gap. This CDR3 region has 13 residues. The CDR3: CASSLVRDNEQFF. CDR3 nucleotides: TGTGCCAGCAGCTTAGTTCGGGACAATGAGCAGTTCTTC.

The rearrangement uses TRBV7-8 and TRBJ2-1, with 7 bases lining up with TRBD2. V was clipped by 1 base and J by 4 bases; unmatched bases: 7. CDR3 length: 16 residues. Germline assignment: CDR1 SGHVS and CDR2 FQNEAQ. The CDR3 DNA is TGTGCCAGCAGCTTAGAGGGCGGGGGACTTTACAATGAGCAGTTCTTC. It encodes CASSLEGGGLYNEQFF.

This clone was counted only a few times. V is TRBV7-2 and J is TRBJ2-7; TRBD2 matches 13 bases. Germline V gene sequence: CDR1 SGHTA, CDR2 FQGNSA. The V gene end was trimmed by 5 bases and the J gene end by 11 bases; junction bases not matched to a gene: 6. This CDR3 contains 13 residues. The CDR3: CASSAGTSGVEYF. The CDR3 region has the DNA TGTGCCAGCAGCGCCGGGACTAGCGGGGTCGAGTACTTC.

The V call is TRBV27, the J call TRBJ2-7; a possible D gene is TRBD1 (7 bases). The CDR3 loop spans 13 amino acids. In germline, CDR1 is MNHEY, CDR2 SMNVEV (reference sequence). V dropped 8 bases and J dropped 5 bases, with 16 bases sitting between them. The CDR3, as DNA: TGTGCCAGCGCCCAGGAGGGGACAGACGAGCAGTACTTC. Amino acids: CASAQEGTDEQYF.

V and J are TRBV5-5 and TRBJ1-1, with unresolved D. The V end was cut by 0 bases, the J end by 1 base, with 7 bases between. The germline gives CDR1 SGHKS, CDR2 YYEKEE (reference sequence). The CDR3 has 14 residues. CDR3 DNA: TGTGCCAGCAGCTTGGGACACCGGAACACTGAAGCTTTCTTT. This encodes CASSLGHRNTEAFF.

V is TRBV7-8 and J is TRBJ2-3, with D possibly being TRBD2 (6 bases). V was cut by 5 bases and J by 6 bases, with 12 bases left in between. CDR1 SGHVS and CDR2 FQNEAQ come from the germline V gene. The CDR3 has 13 residues. CDR3 DNA: TGTGCCAGCAGCCCGGGAGCTTACGATACGCAGTATTTT. It translates to CASSPGAYDTQYF.

This rearrangement joins TRBV7-9 to TRBJ1-4, with TRBD1 as a possible D gene (6 bases). The germline CDR1 and CDR2 sequences are SEHNR and FQNEAQ (reference sequence). With 1 base removed from V and 0 bases from J, the gap between germline ends came to 9 bases. The CDR3 runs to 16 residues. CDR3 coding DNA: TGTGCCAGCAGCTTAGGACAGGCTGCAACTAATGAAAAACTGTTTTTT. It translates to CASSLGQAATNEKLFF.

This chain connects TRBV7-2 to TRBJ2-7, with TRBD1 matching 7 bases. CDR3 length: 14 residues. The germline V gene encodes CDR1 SGHTA and CDR2 FQGNSA. V was pared by 5 bases and J by 2 bases, with 6 bases of the junction left unmatched. CDR3 residues: CASSRPGGPYEQYF. CDR3 nucleotide sequence: TGTGCCAGCAGCCGCCCAGGGGGTCCCTACGAGCAGTACTTC. Looking up the rest from reference TRBV7-2 and TRBJ2-7 gives the full variable domain: GAGVSQSPSNKVTEKGKDVELRCDPISGHTALYWYRQSLGQGLEFLIYFQGNSAPDKSGLPSDRFSAERTGGSVSTLTIQRTQQEDSAVYLCASSRPGGPYEQYFGPGTRLTVT.

The chain uses TRBV28 and TRBJ2-7, with 9 bases lining up with TRBD2. The CDR3 has 14 amino acids. In germline, CDR1 is MDHEN, CDR2 SYDVKM. V was pared by 6 bases and J by 0 bases, with 3 bases of the junction left unmatched. CDR3 sequence: CASSPTSGSYEQYF. The DNA of the CDR3 is TGTGCCAGCAGCCCGACTAGCGGCTCCTACGAGCAGTACTTC.

This chain uses TRBV11-2 with TRBJ2-5, with D uncertain. This CDR3 is built from 12 residues. Germline values: CDR1 SGHAT, CDR2 FQNNGV. Trimming took off 1 base at V and 5 bases at J, with 5 bases between the two ends. CDR3 nucleotide sequence: TGTGCCAGCAGCTTAGCCTTTGAGACCCAGTACTTC. It codes for CASSLAFETQYF.